The clone carrying this T cell receptor beta chain was recorded many times. No antigen is known for it. The cDNA was produced through 5'RACE with 10-nucleotide random UMIs. TCRdb analysed the 5' RACE reads with MiXCR anew, one entry per CDR3 protein. The sample holds roughly 75,000 distinct CDR3 sequences; roughly 13% are singletons and the top ten take 4.6%. As for time point: longitudinal time-point 1 (baseline). Stored at -80 C, 2 million PBMCs were the source of the unsorted libraries. Germline-derived CDR1 and CDR2 are SGHAT and FQNNGV. V was pared by 4 bases and J by 6 bases, with 21 bases between. The CDR3 is 16 residues long. The data stem from a study of neurological immune-mediated disorders. Study-wide points: Falling below healthy controls, multiple sclerosis showed the least TCR clonal expansion, while HTLV-1-associated myelopathy showed the most. Private repertoires in all groups were suggested by the absence of shared CDR3 amino acid sequences among expanded clones across subjects.

This receptor was identified in a female donor with HTLV-1-associated myelopathy (HAM/TSP). The V gene is TRBV11-2, the J gene TRBJ2-5; D might be TRBD1 or TRBD2, each matching 6 bases. Sequenced sample: PBMCs. CDR3 sequence: CASSSHAGGGGKTQYF. The CDR3 DNA sequence: TGTGCCAGCAGCTCCCACGCTGGAGGGGGAGGAAAGACCCAGTACTTC.